The clone carrying this T cell receptor beta chain came up a few times. Its cognate antigen is unknown. Alongside a J-beta primer mix, a sample-barcoded 5' primer served in a second PCR lasting roughly 7 to 11 cycles. Every individual sample yielded 2.5 million or more paired-end reads (each containing CDR3). TCRdb recomputed calls from the 5' RACE reads with MiXCR, one row per CDR3 protein. Of over 600,000 distinct CDR3 sequences in the sample, roughly three fifths were seen once. The data belong to a study of blood T cells in healthy people across ages. Study-wide background: In model experiments, template switching was able to capture about one barcoded beta molecule for every two T cells that were present.

Study-wide results and limits: TCR beta diversity was tightly associated with the proportion of naive T cells. It was not possible, with unsorted PBMCs, to conclusively compare naive and antigen-experienced cells.

Sequenced: blood. This clonotype was obtained from a middle-aged man in good health.

The CDR3 region has the DNA TGTGCCAGCCGAGGGGTAACGGGAGGCCAAGAGACCCAGTACTTC. This translates into CASRGVTGGQETQYF. The chain employs TRBV5-4 and TRBJ2-5, with 7 bases identical to TRBD2. V lost 7 bases, J lost 1 base, and 10 bases stayed unmatched. Germline V lookup: CDR1 SGHNT, CDR2 YYREEE (reference sequence). This CDR3 is built from 15 residues.